These 30 T cell receptor beta chains were all obtained from the same sample, sequenced in a study of technical replicates of blood from a handful of donors. Sequenced by immunoSEQ multiplex PCR; TCRdb stores in-frame clones only, minus some. The sample holds roughly 73,000 clones, around 93% seen once. Sequencing was done on a sample of T cells isolated from PBMCs. These receptor sequences come from a human donor in good health.

The rearrangement joins TRBV7-9 to TRBJ1-1, with D perhaps matching TRBD1 (5 bases). Germline V lookup: CDR1 SEHNR, CDR2 FQNEAQ (reference sequence). Trimming pared 2 bases from V and 1 base from J, leaving 14 bases between. This CDR3 region has 16 residues. The CDR3 region is CASSLKGPGWNTEAFF. The CDR3 nucleotides read TGTGCCAGCAGCTTAAAGGGGCCAGGGTGGAACACTGAAGCTTTCTTT.

The rearrangement joins TRBV6-1 to TRBJ1-1; TRBD1 matches 8 bases. J lost 1 base, V lost 7 bases, and 8 bases had no gene match. This CDR3 comprises 15 residues. CDR1 and CDR2 (germline): MNHNS, SASEGT. The CDR3 bases are TGTGCCAGCATCACAGGGGGTGAAGGGAACACTGAAGCTTTCTTT. Protein product: CASITGGEGNTEAFF.

CDR3 in amino acids: CASSTGTLMETSKARPYEQYF. CDR3 DNA: TGCGCCAGCAGCACCGGGACACTCATGGAAACATCAAAGGCTCGGCCTTACGAGCAGTACTTC. The chain joins TRBV5-1 to TRBJ2-7; the D gene is possibly TRBD1 (6 bases). CDR1 and CDR2 (germline): SGHRS, YFSETQ. The CDR3 is 21 amino acids. V was pared by 4 bases and J by 4 bases, with 36 bases between.

The V and J genes are TRBV6-1 and TRBJ1-1, with D uncertain. The germline V gene encodes CDR1 MNHNS and CDR2 SASEGT. V shed 7 bases and J shed 9 bases, with 18 bases lying between them. The CDR3 is 13 residues long. CDR3 nucleotide sequence: TGTGCCAGCACCAATATTGGAGGCTCAAAAGCTTTCTTT. This codes for CASTNIGGSKAFF.

The genes are TRBV28 and TRBJ1-2; 9 positions match TRBD1. V trimming: 2 bases; J trimming: 4 bases; junction bases outside the gene matches: 5. Germline CDR1 and CDR2: MDHEN and SYDVKM. The CDR3 sequence is 15 residues long. The CDR3 DNA reads TGTGCCAGCAGTTTAGGGGACAGGGCGACCTATGGCTACACCTTC. Protein product: CASSLGDRATYGYTF.

The V and J genes are TRBV9 and TRBJ2-7; 7 bases agree with TRBD1. The CDR3 totals 14 residues. V shed 0 bases and J 3 bases; nucleotides not matched to a gene: 3. In germline, CDR1 is SGDLS, CDR2 YYNGEE. The CDR3 DNA reads TGTGCCAGCAGCGTAGGGGACAGACGCTACGAGCAGTACTTC. Residues: CASSVGDRRYEQYF. Using reference TRBV9 and TRBJ2-7 for the parts outside the CDR3, the full variable domain is DSGVTQTPKHLITATGQRVTLRCSPRSGDLSVYWYQQSLDQGLQFLIQYYNGEERAKGNILERFSAQQFPDLHSELNLSSLELGDSALYFCASSVGDRRYEQYFGPGTRLTVT.

The gene calls are TRBV6-5 and TRBJ1-1; possible D gene TRBD1, 6 bases. The CDR3 has 14 residues. Germline V gene sequence: CDR1 MNHEY, CDR2 SVGAGI. Between the trimmed V and J ends, which lost 6 bases and 3 bases, there was a span of 14 bases. For the CDR3, the DNA is TGTGCCAGCAGCTCCCTACAGGGTTACACTGAAGCTTTCTTT. Protein product: CASSSLQGYTEAFF.

V and J are TRBV10-1 and TRBJ2-1; D is undetermined. The germline V gene has CDR1 WNHNN and CDR2 SYGVQD (reference sequence). The CDR3 is 13 amino acids. Trimming removed 1 base from V and 5 bases from J, with 6 bases in between. CDR3 bases: TGCGCCAGCAGTGAGTTGGGCAACAATGAGCAGTTCTTC. Protein product: CASSELGNNEQFF.

V usage is TRBV4-1 and J usage is TRBJ2-7; D may be TRBD2 (6 bases). The CDR3 contains 15 residues. V was shortened by 0 bases and J by 0 bases, with 9 bases between the two germline ends. The germline V gene has CDR1 MGHRA and CDR2 YSYEKL. The CDR3 is CASSQEWRVSYEQYF. The CDR3 DNA reads TGCGCCAGCAGCCAAGAATGGAGGGTCTCCTACGAGCAGTACTTC.

The chain is built from TRBV29-1 and TRBJ2-1; weak D call: TRBD2 (6 bases). CDR3 length: 11 residues. Trimming removed 5 bases at V and 10 bases at J, with 12 bases between. Germline-derived CDR1 and CDR2 are SQVTM and ANQGSEA. The CDR3 DNA reads TGCAGCGTTAGGAGGGGATTGGAGCAGTTCTTC. Its translation is CSVRRGLEQFF.

The sample holds one count of this clone. The CDR3 coding sequence is TGTGCCAGCAGGGGTACTAGCCGCATCGGGGAGCTGTTTTTT. It translates to CASRGTSRIGELFF. J is TRBJ2-2 and V is TRBV28; D perhaps matches TRBD2 (6 bases). Per the germline V gene, CDR1 is MDHEN and CDR2 is SYDVKM. V was shortened by 6 bases and J by 7 bases, with 15 bases between the two germline ends. This CDR3 comprises 14 residues.

The DNA for the CDR3 is TGTGCCAGCAGCCCCGGACAGGGGAATCAGCCCCAGCATTTT. Protein: CASSPGQGNQPQHF. The gene calls are TRBV7-9 and TRBJ1-5, with 9 bases fitting TRBD1. In germline, CDR1 is SEHNR, CDR2 FQNEAQ (reference sequence). Trimming removed 5 bases from V and 4 bases from J; junction bases left unmatched: 3. CDR3 length: 14 residues.

J is TRBJ1-1 and V is TRBV7-3, with D tentatively TRBD1 (6 bases). Deletions cut 5 bases from V and 4 bases from J, with 14 bases between. CDR1 is SGHTA and CDR2 is FQGTGA in the germline V gene. The CDR3 contains 14 residues. The CDR3 loop reads CASSPTGLSTEAFF. The CDR3 coding sequence is TGTGCCAGCAGCCCCACAGGGCTGAGCACTGAAGCTTTCTTT. Supplemented by reference TRBV7-3 and TRBJ1-1, the full variable domain reads GAGVSQTPSNKVTEKGKYVELRCDPISGHTALYWYRQSLGQGPEFLIYFQGTGAADDSGLPNDRFFAVRPEGSVSTLKIQRTERGDSAVYLCASSPTGLSTEAFFGQGTRLTVV.

This clone has just one count. The gene calls are TRBV7-9 and TRBJ2-7; TRBD1 aligns across 10 bases. The CDR3 runs to 16 residues. V lost 4 bases to trimming and J lost 0 bases; unmatched junction nucleotides: 6. Germline values: CDR1 SEHNR, CDR2 FQNEAQ (reference sequence). CDR3 loop: CASSSRQGAPSYEQYF. In DNA form, the CDR3 reads TGTGCCAGCAGCTCCCGACAGGGGGCTCCCTCCTACGAGCAGTACTTC.

The CDR3 reads CASGLEGTGIMETQYF. CDR3 bases: TGTGCTAGTGGTTTGGAGGGGACAGGAATTATGGAGACCCAGTACTTC. The chain links TRBV12-5 to TRBJ2-5, with TRBD1 matching 8 bases. The CDR3 runs 16 residues. CDR1 and CDR2 from the germline V gene are LGHNT and FRNRAP. The trim removed 1 base at V and 5 bases at J, leaving 9 bases unmatched.

The chain has TRBV7-3 and TRBJ2-2; TRBD2 agrees at 7 bases. Germline V lookup: CDR1 SGHTA, CDR2 FQGTGA. V gave up 5 bases and J gave up 1 base; unmatched junction bases: 1. This CDR3 comprises 14 residues. The CDR3 sequence is CASSRGENTGELFF. The CDR3 DNA reads as TGTGCCAGCAGCCGGGGGGAGAACACCGGGGAGCTGTTTTTT.

The chain joins TRBV19 to TRBJ2-7; D is unresolved. Germline CDR1 is LNHDA and CDR2 is SQIVND (reference sequence). The CDR3 has 15 residues. V was trimmed by 9 bases and J by 4 bases, leaving 22 bases between them. In nucleotides, the CDR3 is TGTGCCAGACGGATAATACGGTACAGCCCGTACGAGCAGTACTTC. Encoded protein: CARRIIRYSPYEQYF.

CDR3 residues: CASMPSTGSYNEQFF. Here the CDR3 DNA reads TGCGCCAGCATGCCTAGCACGGGATCCTACAATGAGCAGTTCTTC. J is TRBJ2-1 and V is TRBV5-1; possibly TRBD2 for D (5 bases). CDR1 and CDR2 (germline): SGHRS, YFSETQ. The CDR3 spans 15 residues. The germline V and J ends were trimmed by 6 bases and 1 base, with 14 bases remaining between them. Full variable domain (outside the CDR3, taken from reference TRBV5-1 and TRBJ2-1): KAGVTQTPRYLIKTRGQQVTLSCSPISGHRSVSWYQQTPGQGLQFLFEYFSETQRNKGNFPGRFSGRQFSNSRSEMNVSTLELGDSALYLCASMPSTGSYNEQFFGPGTRLTVL.

This rearrangement joins TRBV5-1 to TRBJ2-5, with a tentative D call TRBD1 (5 bases). Germline V gene lookup returns CDR1 SGHRS and CDR2 YFSETQ. Between the trimmed V and J ends, which lost 0 bases and 4 bases, there was a span of 13 bases. The CDR3 sequence is 15 residues long. The CDR3 protein is CASSLVAGKGETQYF. For the CDR3, the DNA is TGCGCCAGCAGCTTGGTGGCAGGGAAGGGAGAGACCCAGTACTTC.

This clone was observed once. This chain joins TRBV5-1 and TRBJ2-7, with TRBD2 as a possible D gene (7 bases). Trimming removed 0 bases from V and 4 bases from J, with 23 bases in between. The length of the CDR3 is 18 residues. Germline-derived CDR1 and CDR2 are SGHRS and YFSETQ. DNA of the CDR3: TGCGCCAGCAGCTTGGACGGGGGGCCCTTCCTCTCTGGGTACGAGCAGTACTTC. Its protein product is CASSLDGGPFLSGYEQYF.

This chain uses TRBV4-1 with TRBJ2-1; D call uncertain. V gave up 0 bases and J gave up 10 bases, with 7 bases separating them. This CDR3 region has 12 residues. Germline CDR1 reads MGHRA; CDR2 reads YSYEKL. The CDR3 region has the DNA TGCGCCAGCAGCCAAGACGCGATGGAGCAGTTCTTC. It encodes CASSQDAMEQFF.

This clone was picked up one time. V is TRBV21-1 and J is TRBJ2-5; TRBD2, the table's D call, lacks a check against the DNA. TRBV21-1 is a recognized pseudogene. CDR3 length: 13 residues. This CDR3 is CATGTSGTETQYF. The DNA for the CDR3 is TGTGCCACCGGGACTAGCGGGACAGAGACCCAGTACTTC.

This clone was seen just once. This CDR3 reads CASRTSTTGGGETQYF. CDR3 in DNA: TGCGCCAGCAGAACCTCAACAACAGGGGGTGGAGAGACCCAGTACTTC. The gene calls are TRBV5-1 and TRBJ2-5; 8 bases are a match to TRBD1. Germline CDR1 SGHRS, CDR2 YFSETQ. The CDR3 loop spans 16 amino acids. Trimming removed 5 bases from V and 4 bases from J; junction bases left unmatched: 13. The whole variable domain, remainder taken from reference TRBV5-1 and TRBJ2-5, is KAGVTQTPRYLIKTRGQQVTLSCSPISGHRSVSWYQQTPGQGLQFLFEYFSETQRNKGNFPGRFSGRQFSNSRSEMNVSTLELGDSALYLCASRTSTTGGGETQYFGPGTRLLVL.

This chain connects TRBV19 to TRBJ1-5; TRBD1 aligns across 7 bases. The ends lost 2 bases at V and 3 bases at J; junction bases unmatched: 7. Per germline, CDR1 LNHDA and CDR2 SQIVND (reference sequence). The CDR3 loop spans 16 amino acids. Here the CDR3 reads CASSIRDSPFNQPQHF. DNA of the CDR3: TGTGCCAGTAGTATAAGGGACAGCCCCTTCAATCAGCCCCAGCATTTT.

The chain employs TRBV4-1 and TRBJ1-1; no clear D gene. CDR3 length: 15 residues. Trimming removed 0 bases from V and 1 base from J, with 9 bases in between. The germline gives CDR1 MGHRA, CDR2 YSYEKL. CDR3 coding DNA: TGCGCCAGCAGCCAAGAGGTCACAGCGAACACTGAAGCTTTCTTT. Translated: CASSQEVTANTEAFF.

The chain carries TRBV6-6 and TRBJ1-2, with a tentative D call TRBD1 (6 bases). The CDR3 is 14 residues long. The V and J ends lost 7 bases and 3 bases respectively, with 15 bases between them. Germline assignment: CDR1 MNHNY and CDR2 SVGAGI (reference sequence). The CDR3 region is CASIRSGGHYGYTF. Here the CDR3 DNA reads TGTGCCAGCATAAGGTCGGGGGGCCACTATGGCTACACCTTC.

The V and J genes are TRBV5-6 and TRBJ1-2; tentatively, D is TRBD1 (6 bases). The CDR3 has 12 amino acids. V was shortened by 4 bases and J by 8 bases, with 12 bases between the two germline ends. CDR1 SGHDT and CDR2 YYEEEE come from the germline V gene. DNA of the CDR3: TGTGCCAGCAGCCCTACAGGGACCGGCTACACCTTC. Its protein is CASSPTGTGYTF.

The CDR3 reads CASSPSTGEQYF. CDR3 sequence (DNA): TGTGCCAGCAGCCCCAGTACGGGTGAGCAGTACTTC. The chain joins TRBV7-6 to TRBJ2-7, with D unresolved. Germline CDR1 is SGHVS and CDR2 is FNYEAQ. With 5 bases removed from V and 7 bases from J, the gap between germline ends came to 12 bases. This CDR3 is built from 12 residues.

The rearrangement joins TRBV9 to TRBJ2-5; 8 bases fit TRBD2. Germline CDR1 and CDR2: SGDLS and YYNGEE. The CDR3 covers 18 residues. Trimming cost V 4 bases and J 5 bases; bases outside gene matches: 19. In DNA, the CDR3 is TGTGCCAGCAGCACCTCCGGGGGGGCGGGCCCGGTAGGGGAGACCCAGTACTTC. It codes for CASSTSGGAGPVGETQYF.

This rearrangement joins TRBV5-5 to TRBJ1-3; 8 nucleotides agree with TRBD1. The germline gives CDR1 SGHKS, CDR2 YYEKEE (reference sequence). Unmatched junction bases numbered 5, after V lost 2 bases and J lost 4 bases. The CDR3 is 15 amino acids. This CDR3 reads CASSFSGQEGNTIYF. DNA of the CDR3: TGTGCCAGCAGCTTTTCGGGACAGGAGGGAAACACCATATATTTT.